This TCR beta chain comes out of a study of T cell responses to AZD1222 COVID-19 vaccine. Using immunoSEQ multiplex PCR, the repertoire was profiled, and TCRdb retains in-frame clones only, with some absent. The sample consists of 150,000 or so clones, over 80% of them appearing once. Findings and caveats of the study: The donor cohort was predominantly white British with a female majority, and clonal diversity may have been underestimated.

Details on this clone: Its target is not known.

The specimen comprised peripheral blood, sampled 28 days after the second AZD1222 dose. The receptor comes from an adult who received the AZD1222 COVID-19 vaccine.

CDR3 sequence (DNA): TGTGCCAGCTCACCACCGCGGACAGGGGGGTACGAAGCTTTCTTT. Protein sequence: CASSPPRTGGYEAFF. The chain recombines TRBV18 with TRBJ1-1; 10 positions agree with TRBD1. Germline CDR1 and CDR2: KGHSH and LQKENI. J gave up 8 bases and V 0 bases, and 6 bases lay outside the gene matches. The CDR3 consists of 15 residues.